The 9 T cell receptor beta chains below were found in one sample sequenced in a study of T-cell reconstitution after alpha-beta-depleted transplantation in children. Construction of the TCRbeta library involved unique molecular identifiers. TCRdb re-called the PCR reads with MiXCR, one entry per CDR3 protein. Counted here are approximately 170,000 distinct CDR3 sequences, around 10% occurring once; the ten biggest clones make up 13%. The input for sequencing was PBMCs, taken before TCRalphabeta/CD19-depleted stem cell transplant. The origin of the receptors is a boy aged 2 to 10 with acute myeloid leukemia, due to receive a stem cell transplant.

This clonotype was observed at least ten times. The chain combines TRBV29-1 with TRBJ2-2, with D hard to call. Trimming removed 5 bases from V and 1 base from J, with 2 bases in between. The CDR3 length is 11 residues. The germline gives CDR1 SQVTM, CDR2 ANQGSEA. CDR3 nucleotide sequence: TGCAGCGTTCGGAACACCGGGGAGCTGTTTTTT. Translated: CSVRNTGELFF.

This clonotype came up many times. The chain joins TRBV5-5 to TRBJ2-1; D unclear. This CDR3 region has 11 residues. The V gene lost 4 bases and the J gene lost 13 bases, with 12 bases spanning the gap. Per the germline V gene, CDR1 is SGHKS and CDR2 is YYEKEE (reference sequence). CDR3 protein: CASSEARRQFF. As DNA, the CDR3 is TGTGCCAGCAGCGAAGCCCGCAGACAGTTCTTC.

This clonotype was seen repeatedly, ten times or more. The chain joins TRBV12-3 or TRBV12-4 to TRBJ2-5; 9 nucleotides align to TRBD2. V lost 5 bases to trimming and J lost 4 bases; unmatched junction nucleotides: 11. This CDR3 region has 16 residues. The CDR3 bases are TGTGCCAGCAGTCCTTACGCGGGGGGGCGCTTAGAGACCCAGTACTTC. It translates to CASSPYAGGRLETQYF.

This clonotype was recorded at least ten times. The V call is TRBV5-1, the J call TRBJ1-1, with D perhaps TRBD1 (6 bases). The CDR3 sequence is 15 residues long. The germline V gene encodes CDR1 SGHRS and CDR2 YFSETQ. Trimming removed 0 bases from V and 4 bases from J, with 13 bases in between. In DNA form, the CDR3 reads TGCGCCAGCAGCTTGGATGGGGGGGGCCCCACTGAAGCTTTCTTT. Translated: CASSLDGGGPTEAFF.

This clonotype came up many times. This rearrangement joins TRBV20-1 to TRBJ2-2; TRBD2 matches at 8 bases. The germline V gene has CDR1 DFQATT and CDR2 SNEGSKA (reference sequence). The CDR3 contains 18 residues. The V and J ends lost 4 bases and 1 base, in that order; junction bases with no gene match: 14. CDR3 region: CSAKHRRKRGLNTGELFF. Here the CDR3 DNA reads TGCAGTGCTAAACATAGAAGAAAGCGGGGGCTGAACACCGGGGAGCTGTTTTTT.

This clonotype was picked up many times. The chain couples TRBV6-1 to TRBJ1-2, with D possibly being TRBD1 (6 bases). The germline V gene has CDR1 MNHNS and CDR2 SASEGT. V gave up 8 bases and J gave up 0 bases, with 19 bases separating them. This CDR3 comprises 16 residues. The CDR3 DNA follows: TGTGCCAGCGAACAGGGTTCAACTTTCTCTAACTATGGCTACACCTTC. This translates into CASEQGSTFSNYGYTF.

Ten or more counts support this clonotype. This chain connects TRBV27 to TRBJ1-5, with D uncertain. The CDR3 extends over 15 amino acids. With 5 bases removed from V and 4 bases from J, the gap between germline ends came to 15 bases. Per the germline V gene, CDR1 is MNHEY and CDR2 is SMNVEV (reference sequence). The CDR3 DNA is TGTGCCAGCAGTCGAGATCAATTTGGGAATCAGCCCCAGCATTTT. Translation: CASSRDQFGNQPQHF.

This clonotype has a count of ten or more. This rearrangement joins TRBV5-1 to TRBJ1-1, with D tentatively TRBD1 (6 bases). Trimming pared 0 bases from V and 5 bases from J, leaving 11 bases between. This CDR3 has 14 amino acids. In germline, CDR1 is SGHRS, CDR2 YFSETQ. The CDR3 sequence: CASSLEQGGTEAFF. The DNA of the CDR3 is TGCGCCAGCAGCTTGGAACAGGGCGGAACTGAAGCTTTCTTT.

This chain connects TRBV20-1 to TRBJ2-7, with 7 bases identical to TRBD2. V lost 2 bases, J lost 0 bases, and 4 bases stayed unmatched. This CDR3 is 14 amino acids long. CDR1 and CDR2 from the germline V gene are DFQATT and SNEGSKA (reference sequence). This CDR3 reads CSARKRGSSYEQYF. The CDR3 DNA follows: TGCAGTGCTAGAAAGCGGGGTAGCTCCTACGAGCAGTACTTC.